The clone carrying this TCR beta chain was observed a few times. The antigen is not known. TCRdb itself ran the reads through MiXCR, one entry per CDR3 protein. The sample has around 300,000 distinct CDR3 sequences; over 7.5% are singletons. This specimen comes from a study of T cell repertoires in cytomegalovirus infection. Study-level information: Matching HLA type and CMV infection were both indicated by public TCR beta signatures. Findings and limits, study-wide: CMV carriers with the relevant HLA were identified by cumulative public TCR beta family frequency. CMV-specific TCR beta clonotypes restricted by HLA-C dominated the ex vivo response.

This sequence was found in a human donor in good health (CMV status not recorded). Some clones in this sample may be carry-over from other donors' samples. The sample consisted of PBMCs.

CDR3: CASSLGRGRSYEQYF. CDR3 nucleotide sequence: TGTGCCAGCAGCTTAGGCAGGGGGAGGTCCTACGAGCAGTACTTC. V usage is TRBV7-8 and J usage is TRBJ2-7; tentatively, D is TRBD1 (7 bases). The CDR3 is 15 amino acids. Germline CDR1 SGHVS, CDR2 FQNEAQ. V dropped 1 base and J dropped 1 base, with 11 bases sitting between them. The complete variable domain, with remaining parts taken from reference TRBV7-8 and TRBJ2-7, reads GAGVSQSPRYKVAKRGQDVALRCDPISGHVSLFWYQQALGQGPEFLTYFQNEAQLDKSGLPSDRFFAERPEGSVSTLKIQRTQQEDSAVYLCASSLGRGRSYEQYFGPGTRLTVT.